This passage covers 20 T cell receptor beta chains from one sample sequenced in a study of blood T cells in healthy people across ages (dated by TCRdb to between 2014 and 2017). Library preparation was by 5' RACE. Reads for this sample came from an Illumina HiSeq 2500. A second PCR of roughly 6 to 11 cycles was performed with a sample-barcoded 5' primer and a J-beta primer mix. TCRdb reanalyzed the raw reads on its own, using fastp at Q25 for trimming and MiXCR for clone calling, and kept in-frame beta chains. Each record represents a unique CDR3 protein, reported with the most common genes and DNA among its rows. The sample has about 1.8 million distinct CDR3 sequences on record, roughly 52% of them singletons. 2.1% of the sample is taken by the ten largest. The sequenced sample consisted of blood. The receptor set was obtained from a woman between 35 and 50 years old in good health.

This chain connects TRBV6-1 to TRBJ1-3, with D tentatively TRBD1 (6 bases). CDR3 length equals 15 residues. V was pared by 6 bases and J by 0 bases, with 12 bases between. CDR1 is MNHNS and CDR2 is SASEGT in the germline V gene. CDR3 nucleotide sequence: TGTGCCAGCAGGGCAGGGGATACCTCTGGAAACACCATATATTTT. Protein: CASRAGDTSGNTIYF.

About this clonotype itself: Relative to the germline gene, one junction end is altered; a read error may explain this. V gene TRBV14 combines with J gene TRBJ2-4, with D perhaps matching TRBD2 (6 bases). The end of the DNA is better explained by TRBJ2-7, so the J call may be wrong. The CDR3 loop spans 15 amino acids. Germline CDR1 SGHDN, CDR2 FVKESK. The DNA for the CDR3 is TGTGTCAGCAGCCAAGATCATCTCCCGGGAGTCGAGCAGTACTTC. It translates to CVSSQDHLPGVEQYF.

This clonotype appeared a few times. The chain recombines TRBV7-2 with TRBJ2-1, with D unclear. Germline assignment: CDR1 SGHTA and CDR2 FQGNSA. The length of the CDR3 is 16 residues. Trimming stripped 1 base from V and 0 bases from J, with 10 bases between. The CDR3 loop is CASSLEVSLSYNEQFF. The DNA for the CDR3 is TGTGCCAGCAGCTTAGAAGTCTCCCTCTCCTACAATGAGCAGTTCTTC. Looking up the rest from reference TRBV7-2 and TRBJ2-1 gives the full variable domain: GAGVSQSPSNKVTEKGKDVELRCDPISGHTALYWYRQSLGQGLEFLIYFQGNSAPDKSGLPSDRFSAERTGGSVSTLTIQRTQQEDSAVYLCASSLEVSLSYNEQFFGPGTRLTVL.

This clonotype was detected only a few times. This chain joins TRBV11-2 and TRBJ2-3, with D perhaps TRBD1 or TRBD2 (6 bases each). The germline V gene encodes CDR1 SGHAT and CDR2 FQNNGV. CDR3 size: 19 residues. V dropped 1 base and J dropped 2 bases, with 22 bases sitting between them. The CDR3 here is CASSLGSAEGGHFTDTQYF. In nucleotides, the CDR3 is TGTGCCAGCAGCTTAGGCTCAGCGGAGGGGGGACACTTCACAGATACGCAGTATTTT.

The V gene is TRBV4-3, the J gene TRBJ2-1; D remains unclear. Deletions cut 0 bases from V and 0 bases from J, with 9 bases between. There are 16 residues in the CDR3. Germline loops: CDR1 LGHNA, CDR2 YSLEER. DNA of the CDR3: TGCGCCAGCAGCCAAGATGGGGTGTCCTCCTACAATGAGCAGTTCTTC. Translated: CASSQDGVSSYNEQFF.

The table lists this clonotype with a few counts. The chain uses TRBV4-1 and TRBJ1-2, with TRBD1 as a possible D gene (5 bases). The CDR3 length is 14 residues. Trimming removed 4 bases from V and 4 bases from J, with 13 bases in between. CDR1 and CDR2 (germline): MGHRA, YSYEKL. The CDR3 coding sequence is TGCGCCAGCAGCCGAGACCAGGGAAGCTATGGCTACACCTTC. Its protein product is CASSRDQGSYGYTF.

The gene calls are TRBV6-5 and TRBJ1-2; D is uncertain. Trimming pared 7 bases from V and 8 bases from J, leaving 11 bases between. Germline V gives CDR1 MNHEY, CDR2 SVGAGI. The CDR3 runs to 11 residues. The chain's CDR3 is CASIGGRGYTF. The CDR3 bases are TGTGCCAGCATAGGAGGGCGCGGCTACACCTTC.

This clonotype was counted between two and nine times. The V call is TRBV6-6, the J call TRBJ2-1, with 8 bases fitting TRBD1. Losses at the gene ends were 5 bases for V and 8 bases for J; bases not matched to a gene: 5. Looked up from germline, CDR1 is MNHNY and CDR2 is SVGAGI (reference sequence). The CDR3 spans 13 residues. CDR3 in amino acids: CASSRQGSDEQFF. The CDR3 nucleotides read TGTGCCAGCAGTCGACAGGGGAGCGATGAGCAGTTCTTC.

This clonotype was detected a few times. V is TRBV20-1 and J is TRBJ2-7; the D is unclear. The DNA matches TRBJ2-5 better at its end, which makes the J call doubtful. The CDR3 length is 13 residues. The germline gives CDR1 DFQATT, CDR2 SNEGSKA (reference sequence). CDR3 sequence: CSATARIQETQYF. For the CDR3, the DNA is TGCAGTGCCACGGCACGAATTCAAGAGACCCAGTACTTC.

V and J are TRBV7-9 and TRBJ2-7, with D uncertain. The germline gives CDR1 SEHNR, CDR2 FQNEAQ (reference sequence). The CDR3 sequence is 13 residues long. V lost 1 base to trimming and J lost 5 bases, with 9 bases between them. CDR3 coding DNA: TGTGCCAGCAGCTTAGTTTCGGTGGACGAGCAGTACTTC. This sequence encodes CASSLVSVDEQYF.

The chain employs TRBV6-5 and TRBJ2-5; D not resolved. V shed 5 bases and J shed 11 bases, with 21 bases lying between them. CDR1 and CDR2 from the germline V gene are MNHEY and SVGAGI. This CDR3 is 14 amino acids long. CDR3 DNA sequence: TGTGCCAGCAGTCTTACTTGGGAAAACAATGAGCAGTACTTC. Residues: CASSLTWENNEQYF.

CDR3 nucleotide sequence: TGTGCCACCCAGGATGGGACAAGGGAGCAGTACTTC. This gives the protein CATQDGTREQYF. The chain joins TRBV24-1 to TRBJ2-7; TRBD1 is a possible D gene (6 bases). Germline assignment: CDR1 KGHDR and CDR2 SFDVKD. The CDR3 is 12 amino acids. Trimming took 9 bases from V and 7 from J, leaving 15 bases between them.

V and J are TRBV6-7 and TRBJ1-2; D not resolved. TRBV6-7 is marked as an open reading frame, function uncertain. This CDR3 comprises 14 residues. V was clipped by 6 bases and J by 3 bases, with 14 bases between them. CDR3 sequence reads: CASSTRVWDYGYTF. CDR3 sequence (DNA): TGTGCCAGCAGCACCCGTGTCTGGGACTATGGCTACACCTTC.

The rearrangement joins TRBV20-1 to TRBJ2-7; D gene unclear. Trimming removed 2 bases from V and 4 bases from J, with 18 bases in between. The CDR3 is 15 amino acids. Germline V gene lookup returns CDR1 DFQATT and CDR2 SNEGSKA (reference sequence). CDR3 nucleotides: TGCAGTGCTAGAAACCCTCCCACGAGTGGGTACGAGCAGTACTTC. It yields the protein CSARNPPTSGYEQYF.

J is TRBJ1-2 and V is TRBV3-1, with D perhaps matching TRBD1 (5 bases). V dropped 4 bases and J dropped 0 bases, with 15 bases sitting between them. The CDR3 contains 16 residues. CDR1 LGHDT and CDR2 YNNKEL come from the germline V gene (reference sequence). The CDR3 region has the DNA TGTGCCAGCAGCCGGGGAGGGACGGAAGCTAACTATGGCTACACCTTC. Translation gives CASSRGGTEANYGYTF.

To note about this clonotype: This may arise from a read error, as a much more abundant clone is one base away. The gene calls are TRBV12-3 or TRBV12-4 and TRBJ1-2; no reliable D call. This CDR3 is 13 amino acids long. V was trimmed by 6 bases and J by 4 bases, leaving 12 bases between them. The CDR3: CASSPDNVYGYTF. Here the CDR3 DNA reads TGTGCCAGCAGCCCCGACAACGTCTATGGCTACACCTTC.

Regarding this clonotype: Sequence at one end of the junction differs from germline and may be a read error. The gene calls are TRBV3-1 and TRBJ2-5; no definite D call. The end of the DNA fits TRBJ2-7 better, so the J call may be wrong. The V gene's germline CDR1 is LGHDT and CDR2 YNNKEL (reference sequence). This CDR3 comprises 13 residues. CDR3 sequence reads: CASGQVPTYEQYF. Here the CDR3 DNA reads TGTGCCAGCGGCCAAGTTCCAACCTACGAGCAGTACTTC.

The rearrangement links TRBV6-5 to TRBJ1-1, with 7 bases that match TRBD1. Per germline, CDR1 MNHEY and CDR2 SVGAGI. Unmatched junction bases numbered 8, after V lost 6 bases and J lost 4 bases. CDR3 length: 14 residues. CDR3 loop: CASRQNRGSTEAFF. The CDR3 DNA is TGTGCCAGCAGGCAGAACAGGGGTAGCACTGAAGCTTTCTTT.

Remarks on this clonotype: Relative to the germline gene, one junction end is altered; a read error may explain this. The chain employs TRBV4-2 and TRBJ1-2; weak D call: TRBD1 (5 bases). Looked up from germline, CDR1 is LGHNA and CDR2 is YNFKEQ. The CDR3 extends over 14 amino acids. CDR3 amino acids: CANSQATKGYGYTF. In nucleotides, the CDR3 is TGTGCCAACAGCCAAGCGACCAAGGGGTATGGCTACACCTTC.

Regarding this clonotype: One end of the junction varies from germline; a read error may be responsible. The chain recombines TRBV5-6 with TRBJ2-5; D may match TRBD1 or TRBD2 (5 bases each). CDR3 length equals 17 residues. CDR1 is SGHDT and CDR2 is YYEEEE in the germline V gene. The CDR3 sequence is CAGSLGVRAETQETQYF. In DNA form, the CDR3 reads TGTGCCGGCAGCTTGGGGGTCAGGGCAGAGACACAAGAGACCCAGTACTTC.